The clone carrying this T cell receptor beta chain was observed once. Its antigen is undetermined. Other DNA sequences in this specimen translate into the identical CDR3. The ends lost 3 bases at V and 1 base at J; junction bases unmatched: 0. This CDR3 is built from 13 residues. Germline V gene sequence: CDR1 MDHEN, CDR2 SYDVKM. Primers: 60 Vbeta forward and 13 Jbeta reverse. The data were produced by immunoSEQ multiplex PCR, yet TCRdb's version contains in-frame clones alone and is incomplete. The profile covers over 130,000 clones, with roughly 80% appearing a single time and over 1% taken by the ten largest. The entry originates in a study of cytomegalovirus exposure and HLA in healthy donors. Study-level results: In a later analysis, an Asian-associated ancestry cluster reportedly showed fewer N-insertions than the roughly 700-donor mean. The authors listed some 160 TCR beta chains as cytomegalovirus-associated.

The chain combines TRBV28 with TRBJ2-7, with TRBD2 matching 7 bases. Sequenced: PBMCs. The sequence derives from a female donor in good health and CMV-seronegative. The CDR3 nucleotides read TGTGCCAGCAGTTTGGGGGGGTCCTACGAGCAGTACTTC. Translating it yields CASSLGGSYEQYF.